The sequence of this TCR beta chain was determined in a study of T cell repertoires in cytomegalovirus infection. Across the whole study: It was recently identified HLA-C-restricted and well-studied HLA-B-restricted CMV epitopes that the study used. Public TCR beta signatures provided an indication of both CMV infection and a matching HLA type.

Trimming stripped 1 base from V and 5 bases from J, with 14 bases between. The CDR3 has 16 amino acids. Looked up from germline, CDR1 is LGHNA and CDR2 is YSLEER. Notes on this clonotype: No antigen is known for it.

TCRdb independently ran MiXCR on the reads; one entry per CDR3 protein. The table lists a few hundred thousand distinct CDR3 sequences, about 39% of them singletons, with roughly 50% in the top ten. The genes are TRBV4-3 and TRBJ2-2, with D maybe TRBD2 (6 bases). The sample in question was cultured PBMCs, obtained from culture after CMV antigen stimulation. The source is a human donor in good health (CMV status not recorded). Some clones in this sample may be carry-over from other donors' samples. CDR3 residues: CASSQATGGKTGELFF. The CDR3 DNA reads TGCGCCAGCAGCCAAGCTACGGGCGGGAAAACCGGGGAGCTGTTTTTT.